Shown below are 22 T cell receptor beta chains from a single sample sequenced in a study of blood T cell repertoires in COVID-19. Method: immunoSEQ multiplex PCR; TCRdb's copy keeps in-frame clones and lacks some. The sample lists roughly 100,000 clones; around 83% were seen once. The sample consisted of peripheral blood. These TCRs come from a woman aged 80 or over with active or convalescent COVID-19.

The chain uses TRBV15 and TRBJ1-3, with a tentative D call TRBD1 (5 bases). The CDR3 extends over 16 amino acids. CDR1 and CDR2 from the germline V gene are LNHNV and YYDKDF (reference sequence). The ends were cut back, 0 bases at V and 2 bases at J, with 11 bases in the middle. The CDR3 loop is CATSRDLRGTGNTIYF. The CDR3 DNA reads as TGTGCCACCAGCAGAGATCTTAGGGGTACTGGAAACACCATATATTTT.

This clone was detected only a few times. The chain employs TRBV9 and TRBJ2-5; perhaps TRBD1 as D (5 bases). The CDR3 covers 14 residues. The germline CDR1 and CDR2 sequences are SGDLS and YYNGEE. V lost 4 bases to trimming and J lost 1 base, with 11 bases between them. This chain's CDR3 is CASSLQGSQETQYF. As DNA, the CDR3 is TGTGCCAGCAGCCTCCAGGGTTCCCAAGAGACCCAGTACTTC. The whole variable domain, remainder taken from reference TRBV9 and TRBJ2-5, is DSGVTQTPKHLITATGQRVTLRCSPRSGDLSVYWYQQSLDQGLQFLIQYYNGEERAKGNILERFSAQQFPDLHSELNLSSLELGDSALYFCASSLQGSQETQYFGPGTRLLVL.

The chain joins TRBV5-1 to TRBJ2-1; 9 nucleotides align to TRBD1. CDR3 length: 17 amino acids. V lost 0 bases to trimming and J lost 6 bases; unmatched junction nucleotides: 10. Germline assignment: CDR1 SGHRS and CDR2 YFSETQ. The CDR3: CASSLEHTGTGSNEQFF. Here the CDR3 DNA reads TGCGCCAGCAGCTTGGAGCACACCGGGACAGGGAGCAATGAGCAGTTCTTC.

The genes are TRBV29-1 and TRBJ1-5; a possible D gene is TRBD1 (6 bases). Germline CDR1 SQVTM, CDR2 ANQGSEA. CDR3 length: 14 amino acids. Trimming pared 4 bases from V and 0 bases from J, leaving 10 bases between. The CDR3 loop reads CSVGGGHSNQPQHF. CDR3 nucleotides: TGCAGCGTTGGGGGGGGGCATAGCAATCAGCCCCAGCATTTT.

This clone was seen just once. The V call is TRBV7-8, the J call TRBJ2-5, with 12 bases fitting TRBD1. This CDR3 has 15 residues. Germline V lookup: CDR1 SGHVS, CDR2 FQNEAQ. Trimming cost V 11 bases and J 4 bases; bases outside gene matches: 11. As DNA, the CDR3 is TGTGCCTGCGGGCGGGACAGGGGGCCCCGAGAGACCCAGTACTTC. Its translation: CACGRDRGPRETQYF.

This sequence joins TRBV18 and TRBJ2-5; 8 bases match TRBD2. The V gene's germline CDR1 is KGHSH and CDR2 LQKENI. Unmatched junction bases numbered 6, after V lost 2 bases and J lost 4 bases. The CDR3 contains 15 residues. The CDR3: CASSPISGSGETQYF. CDR3 coding DNA: TGTGCCAGCTCACCAATAAGCGGGAGTGGAGAGACCCAGTACTTC.

The rearrangement uses TRBV5-4 and TRBJ1-1, with TRBD1 as a possible D gene (6 bases). The CDR3 covers 13 residues. V lost 0 bases and J 8 bases, leaving 11 bases between the germline ends. Germline values: CDR1 SGHNT, CDR2 YYREEE (reference sequence). CDR3 in DNA: TGTGCCAGCAGCTTGGCCGGCGGGGGCGAAGCTTTCTTT. Translation: CASSLAGGGEAFF. Combining the CDR3 with reference TRBV5-4 and TRBJ1-1 gives the whole variable domain ETGVTQSPTHLIKTRGQQVTLRCSSQSGHNTVSWYQQALGQGPQFIFQYYREEENGRGNFPPRFSGLQFPNYSSELNVNALELDDSALYLCASSLAGGGEAFFGQGTRLTVV.

The chain joins TRBV27 to TRBJ1-2; tentative D call: TRBD1 (5 bases). Trimming took off 1 base at V and 4 bases at J, with 13 bases between the two ends. There are 15 residues in the CDR3. Germline CDR1 reads MNHEY; CDR2 reads SMNVEV (reference sequence). DNA for the CDR3: TGTGCCAGCAGTTTATTGGACAATGGGGTCTATGGCTACACCTTC. Translated: CASSLLDNGVYGYTF.

This clone showed up just a few times. This chain's CDR3 is CASSIDAGQTNEKLFF. The CDR3 nucleotides are TGTGCCAGTAGTATAGACGCGGGGCAGACTAATGAAAAACTGTTTTTT. V and J are TRBV19 and TRBJ1-4, with a possible D match to TRBD1 (5 bases). V was shortened by 0 bases and J by 2 bases, with 10 bases between the two germline ends. The CDR3 has 16 residues. From germline, CDR1 is LNHDA and CDR2 SQIVND (reference sequence).

This clone was seen just once. The V call is TRBV6-2 or TRBV6-3, the J call TRBJ2-1; D is undetermined. Germline V gene sequence: CDR1 MNHEY, CDR2 SVGEGT. V lost 6 bases, J lost 7 bases, and 16 bases lay in between. CDR3 length: 14 residues. In DNA, the CDR3 is TGTGCCAGCAGCCCAGTGGGCCGAAGGAATGAGCAGTTCTTC. Its translation: CASSPVGRRNEQFF.

This chain links TRBV28 with TRBJ1-2; D remains ambiguous. V lost 7 bases to trimming and J lost 4 bases, with 16 bases between them. This CDR3 has 14 residues. CDR1 and CDR2 (germline): MDHEN, SYDVKM. DNA for the CDR3: TGTGCCAGCAAACGGGAGGAAAGAGGCTATGGCTACACCTTC. This translates into CASKREERGYGYTF.

The gene calls are TRBV30 and TRBJ1-1; tentative D call: TRBD1 (5 bases). Germline CDR1 is GTSNPN and CDR2 is SVGIG (reference sequence). The CDR3 sequence is 16 residues long. V lost 1 base, J lost 1 base, and 16 bases lay in between. Here the CDR3 reads CAWSDLWGGTNTEAFF. As DNA, the CDR3 is TGTGCCTGGAGTGATCTATGGGGGGGGACGAACACTGAAGCTTTCTTT.

CDR3 DNA sequence: TGTGCCAGCAGTTCACCCTCAGGGACAGGGGAGAACACTGAAGCTTTCTTT. Residues: CASSSPSGTGENTEAFF. This sequence joins TRBV28 and TRBJ1-1; 10 positions agree with TRBD1. With 4 bases clipped from V and 1 base from J, the junction kept 9 bases outside the gene matches. CDR1 MDHEN and CDR2 SYDVKM come from the germline V gene. This CDR3 contains 17 residues.

This clone was observed once. The chain has TRBV28 and TRBJ2-6; D ambiguous. Germline loops: CDR1 MDHEN, CDR2 SYDVKM. V was clipped by 1 base and J by 2 bases, with 6 bases between them. The CDR3 sequence is 15 residues long. The CDR3 loop is CASSLFRAGANVLTF. Here the CDR3 DNA reads TGTGCCAGCAGTTTATTTCGAGCTGGGGCCAACGTCCTGACTTTC.

The chain joins TRBV3-1 (or the pseudogene TRBV3-2) to TRBJ1-1; D is possibly TRBD1 (6 bases). Per the germline V gene, CDR1 is LGHDT and CDR2 is YNNKEL (reference sequence). The CDR3 runs to 17 residues. Trimming removed 0 bases from V and 1 base from J, with 15 bases in between. In DNA, the CDR3 is TGTGCCAGCAGCCAAGAAGGCCTGGGGGCCACGAACACTGAAGCTTTCTTT. Its translation: CASSQEGLGATNTEAFF.

This clone was detected only a few times. This rearrangement joins TRBV28 to TRBJ2-1, with D perhaps matching TRBD2 (7 bases). This CDR3 has 15 residues. Per the germline V gene, CDR1 is MDHEN and CDR2 is SYDVKM. V was trimmed by 3 bases and J by 5 bases, leaving 14 bases between them. The CDR3 DNA sequence: TGTGCCAGCAGTTTGACGTGGGGGGGCCACAATGAGCAGTTCTTC. It encodes CASSLTWGGHNEQFF.

V is TRBV3-1 (or the pseudogene TRBV3-2) and J is TRBJ2-5, with TRBD1 identical over 8 bases. This CDR3 has 14 residues. Germline loops: CDR1 LGHDT, CDR2 YNNKEL (reference sequence). J was trimmed by 1 base and V by 4 bases; bases with no gene match: 2. The CDR3 spells CASSRDRFQETQYF. The CDR3 DNA reads as TGTGCCAGCAGCCGGGACAGGTTCCAAGAGACCCAGTACTTC.

The rearrangement links TRBV18 to TRBJ1-2; TRBD1 matches at 7 bases. The CDR3 runs 17 residues. V was clipped by 2 bases and J by 4 bases; unmatched bases: 13. Per the germline V gene, CDR1 is KGHSH and CDR2 is LQKENI. The CDR3 loop is CASSPVIGTGDFYGYTF. DNA of the CDR3: TGTGCCAGCTCACCAGTAATCGGCACAGGGGATTTCTATGGCTACACCTTC.

The CDR3 nucleotides read TGCGCCAGCAGCTTACAGGGGTCTGGTGAAAAACTGTTTTTT. Residues: CASSLQGSGEKLFF. The J gene is TRBJ1-4, the V gene TRBV5-1, with 7 bases that match TRBD1. Germline CDR1 reads SGHRS; CDR2 reads YFSETQ. The CDR3 contains 14 residues. V lost 2 bases and J lost 7; bases outside the gene matches: 5. The full variable domain, its missing parts supplied by reference TRBV5-1 and TRBJ1-4, is KAGVTQTPRYLIKTRGQQVTLSCSPISGHRSVSWYQQTPGQGLQFLFEYFSETQRNKGNFPGRFSGRQFSNSRSEMNVSTLELGDSALYLCASSLQGSGEKLFFGSGTQLSVL.

The chain recombines TRBV5-5 with TRBJ2-5, with TRBD2 matching 11 bases. After removal of 1 base from V and 4 bases from J, the junction contained 3 bases not matched to a gene. Germline assignment: CDR1 SGHKS and CDR2 YYEKEE (reference sequence). This CDR3 comprises 15 residues. CDR3 DNA sequence: TGTGCCAGCAGCTTGACTAGCGGGAGACGAGAGACCCAGTACTTC. The encoded protein is CASSLTSGRRETQYF.

For the CDR3, the DNA is TGTGCCAGCAGTCTCCCCCACGGGACAGACTATGGCTACACCTTC. It codes for CASSLPHGTDYGYTF. The chain uses TRBV28 and TRBJ1-2; 7 nucleotides line up with TRBD1. This CDR3 region has 15 residues. The ends lost 5 bases at V and 3 bases at J; junction bases unmatched: 9. The germline V gene has CDR1 MDHEN and CDR2 SYDVKM.

This clone has only one observation. CDR3 bases: TGTGCCAGCAGCCGACGGACAGGGTGGCGAGAGGAGCTGTTTTTT. Translating gives CASSRRTGWREELFF. The gene calls are TRBV3-1 (or the pseudogene TRBV3-2) and TRBJ2-2; 8 bases line up with TRBD1. Losses at the gene ends were 4 bases for V and 10 bases for J; bases not matched to a gene: 11. CDR1 is LGHDT and CDR2 is YNNKEL in the germline V gene (reference sequence). The CDR3 covers 15 residues.